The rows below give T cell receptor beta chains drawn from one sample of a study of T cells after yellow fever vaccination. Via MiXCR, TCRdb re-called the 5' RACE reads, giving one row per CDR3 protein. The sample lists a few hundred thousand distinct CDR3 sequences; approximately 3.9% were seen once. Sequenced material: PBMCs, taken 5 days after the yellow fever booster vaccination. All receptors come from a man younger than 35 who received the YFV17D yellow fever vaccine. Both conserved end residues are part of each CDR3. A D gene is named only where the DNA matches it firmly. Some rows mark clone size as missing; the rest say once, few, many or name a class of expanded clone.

cdr3_nt: TGTGCCAGCAGCCCCAGGACCCGTTGGGGAACTGAAGCTTTCTTT; cdr3_aa: CASSPRTRWGTEAFF; v_call: TRBV7-9; j_call: TRBJ1-1; d_call: .; clone_size: few
cdr3_nt: TGTGCCAGCAGCTGGGGACTAGAAGAGACCCAGTACTTC; cdr3_aa: CASSWGLEETQYF; v_call: TRBV7-9; j_call: TRBJ2-5; d_call: TRBD2; clone_size: few
cdr3_nt: TGCAGCGTTGGACTAGCGGGGGGGCAAGAGACCCAGTACTTC; cdr3_aa: CSVGLAGGQETQYF; v_call: TRBV29-1; j_call: TRBJ2-5; d_call: TRBD2; clone_size: many
cdr3_nt: TGTGCCAGCAGAGGACAGGTGTCACCCCTCCACTTT; cdr3_aa: CASRGQVSPLHF; v_call: TRBV6-5; j_call: TRBJ1-6; d_call: TRBD1; clone_size: .
cdr3_nt: TGTGCCAGCAGCTTACTCCAGGGGGCTCATACCGGGGAGCTGTTTTTT; cdr3_aa: CASSLLQGAHTGELFF; v_call: TRBV11-2; j_call: TRBJ2-2; d_call: TRBD1; clone_size: .
cdr3_nt: TGCAGTGCTAGAGTATCGGACAGGGGGCTAGAGACCCAGTACTTC; cdr3_aa: CSARVSDRGLETQYF; v_call: TRBV20-1; j_call: TRBJ2-5; d_call: TRBD1; clone_size: .
cdr3_nt: TGTGCCAGCAGTCTCCCAGAGAGGGGGGACACTGAAGCTTTCTTT; cdr3_aa: CASSLPERGDTEAFF; v_call: TRBV12-3/TRBV12-4; j_call: TRBJ1-1; d_call: .; clone_size: .
cdr3_nt: TGTGCCAGCAGGATACAGGGATCGAACAATCAGCCCCAGCATTTT; cdr3_aa: CASRIQGSNNQPQHF; v_call: TRBV12-3/TRBV12-4; j_call: TRBJ1-5; d_call: .; clone_size: few
cdr3_nt: TGTGCCAGCAGTCCTCGATGGGAAGGACAAGAGACCCAGTACTTC; cdr3_aa: CASSPRWEGQETQYF; v_call: TRBV25-1; j_call: TRBJ2-5; d_call: .; clone_size: few
cdr3_nt: TGTGCCAGCAGTTTTGTCAACCAAGAGACCCAGTACTTC; cdr3_aa: CASSFVNQETQYF; v_call: TRBV12-3/TRBV12-4; j_call: TRBJ2-5; d_call: .; clone_size: few